This T cell receptor (beta chain) was documented in a study of tumor-infiltrating lymphocytes in primary liver carcinoma. CDR1 MDHEN and CDR2 SYDVKM come from the germline V gene. This CDR3 is 11 amino acids long. With a constant-region primer, TCR beta cDNA was made from about 0.5 ug of total RNA. Three-round nested multiplex PCR performed with slightly modified ARM-PCR produced the TCR beta libraries. The first two PCR rounds used TRBV1-TRBV30 forward primers with a C-beta reverse primer, about 10 cycles each. A single record per CDR3 protein comes from TCRdb applying MiXCR to the multiplex PCR reads. In the table there are about 48,000 distinct CDR3 sequences, around three quarters of which are singletons. To note about this clonotype: Antigen: not known. The junction departs from the called germline gene at one end, perhaps through a read error.

Unsorted bulk tissue, about 17-33 mg of it, served as the source for co-extraction of RNA and DNA. Study-level findings and limits: The top-250-clone fraction was significantly higher in tumors than in blood (p = 0.039). Present in all five tumor regions were only about 7-25% of the top clones.

Source material: liver tumor tissue from sampling region 3. Subset meaning: tumor region T3, left-lateral pole. The sequence derives from a man aged 40-55 years with primary liver carcinoma and hepatitis B virus infection. V is TRBV28 and J is TRBJ2-1; D not certain. This CDR3 reads CASSMVNGQFF. DNA of the CDR3: TGTGCCAGCAGTATGGTGAATGGGCAGTTCTTC.